Listed below are T cell receptor beta chains from one sample, sequenced in a study of T cell responses to AZD1222 COVID-19 vaccine. Libraries were prepared by immunoSEQ multiplex PCR; TCRdb keeps only in-frame clonotypes and omits some of them. The repertoire includes 150,000 to 200,000 clones, about 87% of them detected once, and under 7.5% sits in the top ten. Sequenced here: peripheral blood, sampled on day 0 of AZD1222 vaccination. These receptors were taken from an adult in good health. Both conserved end residues are part of each CDR3. D genes are given only for firm matches. Clone size, where shown, is once, few, many, or a class for clones that have expanded.

.,.,TRBV30,TRBJ1-2,TGTGCCTGGATTCCACAGCTACTTAACTATGGCTACACCTTC,CAWIPQLLNYGYTF
.,.,TRBV6-6,TRBJ2-2,TGTGCCAGCACCAAGTGGAGGACCGGGGAGCTGTTTTTT,CASTKWRTGELFF
TRBD1,.,TRBV6-5,TRBJ1-2,TGTGCCAGCAGTTACACAGGGGGTAACTATGGCTACACCTTC,CASSYTGGNYGYTF
.,.,TRBV5-1,TRBJ1-2,TGCGCCAGCAGCGCAGGGATGGCCTATGGCTACACCTTC,CASSAGMAYGYTF
.,.,TRBV6-5,TRBJ1-5,TGTGCCAGCAGGCCGACGGGAGGCAATCAGCCCCAGCATTTT,CASRPTGGNQPQHF
.,.,TRBV5-6,TRBJ1-2,TGTGCCAGCAGCTTGGTAGCTTTCTATGGCTACACCTTC,CASSLVAFYGYTF
.,.,TRBV5-1,TRBJ2-5,TGCGCCAGCAGCTTCAACTTACAAGAGACCCAGTACTTC,CASSFNLQETQYF
TRBD2,.,TRBV18,TRBJ2-1,TGTGCCAGCTCACCAGCGGGGGGCCCCGGGGCCAATGAGCAGTTCTTC,CASSPAGGPGANEQFF
.,.,TRBV12-3/TRBV12-4,TRBJ2-5,TGTGCCAGCAGTTTGGACCAGGCGGAGACCCAGTACTTC,CASSLDQAETQYF
.,few,TRBV19,TRBJ1-2,TGTGCCAGTAGCCACACACTCAACTATGGCTACACCTTC,CASSHTLNYGYTF
.,few,TRBV5-4,TRBJ2-7,TGTGCCAGCAGCTTCAAGGTGTCCGGGTACGAGCAGTACTTC,CASSFKVSGYEQYF
.,few,TRBV29-1,TRBJ1-5,TGCAGCGTTGCGGAGTCGGGAGTTAATCAGCCCCAGCATTTT,CSVAESGVNQPQHF
TRBD1,.,TRBV5-4,TRBJ2-5,TGTGCCAGCAGCCGACAGGGAAAAGAGACCCAGTACTTC,CASSRQGKETQYF
.,.,TRBV5-1,TRBJ1-6,TGCGCCAGCACGACGGGACCGAGAAATTCACCCCTCCACTTT,CASTTGPRNSPLHF
.,.,TRBV7-7,TRBJ2-7,TGTGCTAGCAGCTTAGCTGTCTCCCACGAGCAGTACTTC,CASSLAVSHEQYF
.,.,TRBV6-6,TRBJ1-3,TGTGCCAGCATCTGGTCGGGGCCTGGAAACACCATATATTTT,CASIWSGPGNTIYF
.,.,TRBV28,TRBJ2-7,TGTGCCAGCACCAAAAGTGGGGGGTGGGAGCAGTACTTC,CASTKSGGWEQYF